The rows below give T cell receptor beta chains drawn from one sample of a study of shared clonotypes between healthy human individuals. Generated by immunoSEQ multiplex PCR, the TCRdb table keeps only in-frame clones and is missing some. The sample holds approximately 1,500,000 clones, roughly 98% seen once. Sequencing was done on a sample of naive CD4+ T cells sorted from blood. Every receptor here comes from a man aged 30-40 years in good health. CDR3s include the opening cysteine and the closing phenylalanine or tryptophan. The D gene is left open where the match is weak. Size is stated for part of the rows, as once, few or many counts, or as a class when the clone is expanded.

d_call: -
j_call: TRBJ2-2
clone_size: -
v_call: TRBV5-1
cdr3_aa: CASSLGTPRGGELFF
cdr3_nt: TGCGCCAGCAGCTTGGGAACTCCTAGGGGCGGGGAGCTGTTTTTT

d_call: -
j_call: TRBJ2-1
clone_size: -
v_call: TRBV9
cdr3_aa: CASSEHKGLGRNNEQFF
cdr3_nt: TGTGCCAGCAGCGAACATAAGGGCTTAGGGCGGAACAATGAGCAGTTCTTC

d_call: -
j_call: TRBJ1-2
clone_size: -
v_call: TRBV19
cdr3_aa: CASSSSNYGYTF
cdr3_nt: TGTGCCAGTAGTAGTTCTAACTATGGCTACACCTTC

d_call: -
j_call: TRBJ2-7
clone_size: -
v_call: TRBV29-1
cdr3_aa: CSVARTGRDEQYF
cdr3_nt: TGCAGCGTCGCCAGAACAGGGCGGGACGAGCAGTACTTC

d_call: -
j_call: TRBJ2-6
clone_size: -
v_call: TRBV15
cdr3_aa: CATSRPGANVLTF
cdr3_nt: TGTGCCACCAGCAGACCTGGGGCCAACGTCCTGACTTTC

d_call: -
j_call: TRBJ1-2
clone_size: -
v_call: TRBV6-5
cdr3_aa: CASRSSVDGYTF
cdr3_nt: TGTGCCAGCAGATCGTCGGTGGACGGCTACACCTTC

d_call: -
j_call: TRBJ1-3
clone_size: -
v_call: TRBV11-2
cdr3_aa: CASSPTGIWGTIYF
cdr3_nt: TGTGCCAGCAGCCCTACAGGGATTTGGGGCACCATATATTTT

d_call: -
j_call: TRBJ1-5
clone_size: -
v_call: TRBV7-2
cdr3_aa: CASSQGRYSNQPQHF
cdr3_nt: TGTGCCAGCAGCCAAGGTAGATATAGCAATCAGCCCCAGCATTTT

d_call: -
j_call: TRBJ2-6
clone_size: -
v_call: TRBV29-1
cdr3_aa: CSVHVSGANVLTF
cdr3_nt: TGCAGCGTTCATGTGTCTGGGGCCAACGTCCTGACTTTC

d_call: -
j_call: TRBJ2-5
clone_size: -
v_call: TRBV19
cdr3_aa: CASSISGVPQETQYF
cdr3_nt: TGTGCCAGTAGTATATCAGGGGTCCCTCAAGAGACCCAGTACTTC

d_call: -
j_call: TRBJ2-7
clone_size: -
v_call: TRBV2
cdr3_aa: CASSPNHYEQYF
cdr3_nt: TGTGCCAGCTCCCCCAATCACTACGAGCAGTACTTC

d_call: TRBD1
j_call: TRBJ1-4
clone_size: -
v_call: TRBV7-9
cdr3_aa: CASSWTGGNEKLFF
cdr3_nt: TGTGCCAGCAGCTGGACAGGGGGCAATGAAAAACTGTTTTTT

d_call: -
j_call: TRBJ2-3
clone_size: -
v_call: TRBV7-9
cdr3_aa: CASSPLLTQYF
cdr3_nt: TGTGCCAGCAGCCCCCTTCTTACGCAGTATTTT

d_call: -
j_call: TRBJ1-2
clone_size: -
v_call: TRBV29-1
cdr3_aa: CSVTEGYGYTF
cdr3_nt: TGCAGCGTGACCGAGGGGTATGGCTACACCTTC

d_call: -
j_call: TRBJ1-3
clone_size: -
v_call: TRBV7-9
cdr3_aa: CASSQDGFVGNTIYF
cdr3_nt: TGTGCCAGCAGCCAGGACGGATTCGTCGGAAACACCATATATTTT

d_call: TRBD2
j_call: TRBJ2-1
clone_size: -
v_call: TRBV5-1
cdr3_aa: CASSLRTSGSGNEQFF
cdr3_nt: TGCGCCAGCAGCTTGAGGACTAGCGGGAGCGGAAATGAGCAGTTCTTC

d_call: -
j_call: TRBJ2-5
clone_size: -
v_call: TRBV28
cdr3_aa: CASSLRQVETQYF
cdr3_nt: TGTGCCAGCAGTTTACGGCAGGTGGAGACCCAGTACTTC

d_call: -
j_call: TRBJ2-2
clone_size: -
v_call: TRBV18
cdr3_aa: CASSPTGELFF
cdr3_nt: TGTGCCAGCTCACCTACGGGGGAGCTGTTTTTT

d_call: -
j_call: TRBJ2-1
clone_size: -
v_call: TRBV16
cdr3_aa: CASSQFQSSYNEQFF
cdr3_nt: TGTGCCAGCAGCCAATTCCAAAGCTCCTACAATGAGCAGTTCTTC

d_call: -
j_call: TRBJ1-4
clone_size: -
v_call: TRBV7-6
cdr3_aa: CASSPIQGPISKLFF
cdr3_nt: TGTGCCAGCAGCCCGATTCAGGGACCGATCTCAAAACTGTTTTTT

d_call: TRBD2
j_call: TRBJ2-3
clone_size: -
v_call: TRBV18
cdr3_aa: CASSPPVTLAGLSTDTQYF
cdr3_nt: TGTGCCAGCTCACCACCGGTGACTCTAGCGGGACTTAGCACAGATACGCAGTATTTT

d_call: -
j_call: TRBJ2-7
clone_size: -
v_call: TRBV5-4
cdr3_aa: CASSHGPGPEQYF
cdr3_nt: TGTGCCAGCAGCCATGGCCCCGGGCCCGAGCAGTACTTC

d_call: TRBD1
j_call: TRBJ2-7
clone_size: once
v_call: TRBV6-1
cdr3_aa: CASKTGAFEQYF
cdr3_nt: TGTGCCAGCAAGACAGGGGCGTTCGAGCAGTACTTC

d_call: -
j_call: TRBJ2-3
clone_size: -
v_call: TRBV10-1
cdr3_aa: CASSPNRVSTDTQYF
cdr3_nt: TGCGCCAGCAGCCCGAACAGGGTTAGCACAGATACGCAGTATTTT

d_call: -
j_call: TRBJ2-1
clone_size: -
v_call: TRBV7-2
cdr3_aa: CASSLGAQRRIYNEQFF
cdr3_nt: TGTGCCAGCAGCTTAGGGGCCCAGCGGAGAATCTACAATGAGCAGTTCTTC

d_call: -
j_call: TRBJ2-7
clone_size: -
v_call: TRBV6-1
cdr3_aa: CASKNSQGLYEQYF
cdr3_nt: TGTGCCAGCAAGAATTCACAGGGACTCTACGAGCAGTACTTC

d_call: -
j_call: TRBJ2-7
clone_size: -
v_call: TRBV18
cdr3_aa: CASSLSRGYNEQYF
cdr3_nt: TGTGCCAGCTCACTCTCTCGCGGGTACAACGAGCAGTACTTC

d_call: TRBD2
j_call: TRBJ2-3
clone_size: -
v_call: TRBV5-1
cdr3_aa: CASSLALAGDSDTQYF
cdr3_nt: TGCGCCAGCAGCTTGGCACTAGCGGGAGATTCAGATACGCAGTATTTT

d_call: -
j_call: TRBJ2-7
clone_size: -
v_call: TRBV18
cdr3_aa: CASSPPISGSVEQYF
cdr3_nt: TGTGCCAGCTCACCACCGATCTCCGGGTCGGTCGAGCAGTACTTC

d_call: -
j_call: TRBJ2-1
clone_size: -
v_call: TRBV18
cdr3_aa: CASSFDSLAGEQFF
cdr3_nt: TGTGCCAGCTCATTTGACTCGCTGGCTGGGGAGCAGTTCTTC

d_call: -
j_call: TRBJ2-5
clone_size: -
v_call: TRBV9
cdr3_aa: CASSPFGSVQETQYF
cdr3_nt: TGTGCCAGCAGCCCGTTTGGGTCGGTCCAAGAGACCCAGTACTTC

d_call: TRBD1
j_call: TRBJ1-5
clone_size: -
v_call: TRBV2
cdr3_aa: CASIGQGDQPQHF
cdr3_nt: TGTGCCAGCATTGGACAGGGGGACCAGCCCCAGCATTTT

d_call: -
j_call: TRBJ1-2
clone_size: once
v_call: TRBV29-1
cdr3_aa: CSVEQAYGYTF
cdr3_nt: TGCAGCGTTGAGCAGGCCTATGGCTACACCTTC

d_call: TRBD2
j_call: TRBJ2-7
clone_size: -
v_call: TRBV11-2
cdr3_aa: CASSVDGTSVYEQYF
cdr3_nt: TGTGCCAGCAGCGTAGATGGGACTAGCGTCTACGAGCAGTACTTC

d_call: -
j_call: TRBJ2-3
clone_size: -
v_call: TRBV5-1
cdr3_aa: CASSEGHYTDTQYF
cdr3_nt: TGCGCCAGCAGCGAGGGCCATTACACAGATACGCAGTATTTT

d_call: TRBD1
j_call: TRBJ2-7
clone_size: -
v_call: TRBV9
cdr3_aa: CASSPQGDVLYEQYF
cdr3_nt: TGTGCCAGCAGCCCCCAGGGGGACGTTCTCTACGAGCAGTACTTC

d_call: -
j_call: TRBJ2-7
clone_size: -
v_call: TRBV27
cdr3_aa: CASKGYGGRAWEQYF
cdr3_nt: TGTGCCAGCAAGGGGTACGGCGGGCGGGCCTGGGAGCAGTACTTC

d_call: TRBD2
j_call: TRBJ2-4
clone_size: -
v_call: TRBV4-3
cdr3_aa: CASSPLAGVGNIQYF
cdr3_nt: TGCGCCAGCAGCCCACTAGCGGGAGTGGGAAACATTCAGTACTTC

d_call: TRBD2
j_call: TRBJ2-7
clone_size: -
v_call: TRBV18
cdr3_aa: CASSPLGSGSAEQYF
cdr3_nt: TGTGCCAGCTCACCACTTGGTAGCGGGAGTGCCGAGCAGTACTTC

d_call: -
j_call: TRBJ2-5
clone_size: -
v_call: TRBV5-1
cdr3_aa: CASSAGHRETQYF
cdr3_nt: TGCGCCAGCAGCGCCGGCCACAGAGAGACCCAGTACTTC

d_call: TRBD1
j_call: TRBJ2-7
clone_size: -
v_call: TRBV28
cdr3_aa: CASCAARDRGYEQYF
cdr3_nt: TGTGCCAGCTGTGCCGCCCGGGACAGAGGATACGAGCAGTACTTC

d_call: TRBD1
j_call: TRBJ2-5
clone_size: -
v_call: TRBV9
cdr3_aa: CASSVSRDRGETQYF
cdr3_nt: TGTGCCAGCAGCGTAAGCCGGGACAGGGGAGAGACCCAGTACTTC

d_call: -
j_call: TRBJ2-1
clone_size: -
v_call: TRBV7-9
cdr3_aa: CASSLGFRRYNEQFF
cdr3_nt: TGTGCCAGCAGCTTAGGGTTCCGCCGATACAATGAGCAGTTCTTC

d_call: -
j_call: TRBJ2-5
clone_size: -
v_call: TRBV7-2
cdr3_aa: CASSPRGGDLEQYF
cdr3_nt: TGTGCCAGCAGCCCCCGAGGAGGGGACTTAGAGCAGTACTTC

d_call: TRBD1
j_call: TRBJ1-5
clone_size: -
v_call: TRBV28
cdr3_aa: CASRSTGGLGNQPQHF
cdr3_nt: TGTGCCAGCAGGTCGACAGGGGGTCTGGGCAATCAGCCCCAGCATTTT

d_call: TRBD2
j_call: TRBJ2-1
clone_size: -
v_call: TRBV5-4
cdr3_aa: CASSLRTSGANNEQFF
cdr3_nt: TGTGCCAGCAGCTTGAGGACTAGCGGGGCGAACAATGAGCAGTTCTTC

d_call: -
j_call: TRBJ1-3
clone_size: once
v_call: TRBV4-2
cdr3_aa: CASSQELGNTIYF
cdr3_nt: TGTGCCAGCAGCCAAGAACTCGGAAACACCATATATTTT

d_call: -
j_call: TRBJ2-2
clone_size: -
v_call: TRBV5-1
cdr3_aa: CASSLDGRVPGTGELFF
cdr3_nt: TGCGCCAGCAGCCTGGATGGCCGGGTCCCTGGGACCGGGGAGCTGTTTTTT

d_call: TRBD2
j_call: TRBJ2-5
clone_size: -
v_call: TRBV10-3
cdr3_aa: CAISRAGDSETQYF
cdr3_nt: TGTGCCATCAGTCGAGCGGGAGACTCAGAGACCCAGTACTTC

d_call: -
j_call: TRBJ1-2
clone_size: -
v_call: TRBV28
cdr3_aa: CASSLYQDSEYGYTF
cdr3_nt: TGTGCCAGCAGTTTATATCAGGACAGTGAATATGGCTACACCTTC

d_call: -
j_call: TRBJ2-7
clone_size: once
v_call: TRBV7-8
cdr3_aa: CASSSLSRRGRYYEQYF
cdr3_nt: TGTGCCAGCAGCTCCCTGAGTCGCAGGGGACGGTACTACGAGCAGTACTTC

d_call: -
j_call: TRBJ2-7
clone_size: -
v_call: TRBV5-6
cdr3_aa: CASSLGQRGEQYF
cdr3_nt: TGTGCCAGCAGCTTGGGACAGAGGGGTGAGCAGTACTTC